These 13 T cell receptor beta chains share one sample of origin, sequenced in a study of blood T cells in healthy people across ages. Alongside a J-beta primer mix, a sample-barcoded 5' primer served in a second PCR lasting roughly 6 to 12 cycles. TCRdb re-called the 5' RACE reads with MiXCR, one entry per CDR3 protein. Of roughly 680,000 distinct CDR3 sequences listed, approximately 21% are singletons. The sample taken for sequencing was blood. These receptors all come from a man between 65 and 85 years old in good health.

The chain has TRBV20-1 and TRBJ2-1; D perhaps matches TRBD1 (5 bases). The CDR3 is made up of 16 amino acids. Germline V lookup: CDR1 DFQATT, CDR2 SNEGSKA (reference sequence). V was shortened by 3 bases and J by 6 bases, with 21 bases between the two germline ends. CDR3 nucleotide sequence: TGCAGTGCTAGGGGCCAGGGCCTTATTCGGGCCAATGAGCAGTTCTTC. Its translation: CSARGQGLIRANEQFF.

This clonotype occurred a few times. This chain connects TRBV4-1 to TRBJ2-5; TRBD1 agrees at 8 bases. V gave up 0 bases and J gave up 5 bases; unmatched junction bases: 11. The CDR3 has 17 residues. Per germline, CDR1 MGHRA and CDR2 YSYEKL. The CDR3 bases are TGCGCCAGCAGCCAAGAGGGAAGCAGGGGGCTTTACGAGACCCAGTACTTC. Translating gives CASSQEGSRGLYETQYF.

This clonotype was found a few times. The CDR3 bases are TGCAGTGCTAGAACAGGCAGGGTTTCAACTAATGAAAAACTGTTTTTT. This gives the protein CSARTGRVSTNEKLFF. This chain links TRBV20-1 with TRBJ1-4; tentative D call: TRBD1 (5 bases). CDR3 size: 16 residues. Between the trimmed V and J ends, which lost 2 bases and 0 bases, there was a span of 13 bases. Germline V lookup: CDR1 DFQATT, CDR2 SNEGSKA (reference sequence).

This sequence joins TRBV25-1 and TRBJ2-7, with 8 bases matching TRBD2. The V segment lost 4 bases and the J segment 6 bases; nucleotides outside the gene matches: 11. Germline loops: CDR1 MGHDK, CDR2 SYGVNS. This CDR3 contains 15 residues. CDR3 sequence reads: CASSASSGSLPEQYF. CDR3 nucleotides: TGTGCCAGCAGTGCCTCTAGCGGGTCCCTCCCCGAGCAGTACTTC.

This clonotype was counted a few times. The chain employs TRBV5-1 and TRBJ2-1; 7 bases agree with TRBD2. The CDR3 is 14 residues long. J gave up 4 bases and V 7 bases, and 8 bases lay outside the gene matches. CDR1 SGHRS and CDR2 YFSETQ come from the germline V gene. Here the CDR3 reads CASQSGMEYNEQFF. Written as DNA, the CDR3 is TGCGCCAGCCAAAGCGGGATGGAATACAATGAGCAGTTCTTC.

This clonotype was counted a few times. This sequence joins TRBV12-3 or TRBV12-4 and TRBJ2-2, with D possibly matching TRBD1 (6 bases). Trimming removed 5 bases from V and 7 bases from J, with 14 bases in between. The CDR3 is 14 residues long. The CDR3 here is CASSPGQSGGELFF. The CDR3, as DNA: TGTGCCAGCAGTCCCGGACAGAGTGGCGGGGAGCTGTTTTTT.

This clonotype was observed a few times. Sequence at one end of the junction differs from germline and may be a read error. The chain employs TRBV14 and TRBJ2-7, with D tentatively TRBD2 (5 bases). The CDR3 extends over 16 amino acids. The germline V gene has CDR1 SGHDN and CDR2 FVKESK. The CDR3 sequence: CASSQTARGSPYEQHF. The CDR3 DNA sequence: TGTGCCAGCAGCCAAACGGCTCGGGGATCCCCCTACGAGCAGCACTTC.

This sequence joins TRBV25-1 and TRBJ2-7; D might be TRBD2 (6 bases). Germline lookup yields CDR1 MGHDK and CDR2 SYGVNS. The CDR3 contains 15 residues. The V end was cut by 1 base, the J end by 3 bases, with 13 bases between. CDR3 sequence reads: CASSESGGQYYEQYF. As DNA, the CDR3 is TGTGCCAGCAGTGAATCCGGGGGTCAGTACTACGAGCAGTACTTC.

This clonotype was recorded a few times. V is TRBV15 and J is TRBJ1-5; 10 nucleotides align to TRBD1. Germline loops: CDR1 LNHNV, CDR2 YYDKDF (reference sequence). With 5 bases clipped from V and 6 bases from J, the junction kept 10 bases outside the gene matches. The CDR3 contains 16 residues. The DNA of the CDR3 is TGTGCCACCAGCCCCGGGACAGGGGAAACAACTCAGCCCCAGCATTTT. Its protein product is CATSPGTGETTQPQHF.

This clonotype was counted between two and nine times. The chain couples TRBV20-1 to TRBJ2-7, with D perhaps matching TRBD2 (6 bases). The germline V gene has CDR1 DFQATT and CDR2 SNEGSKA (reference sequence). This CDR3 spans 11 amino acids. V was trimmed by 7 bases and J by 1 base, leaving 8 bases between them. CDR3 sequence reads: CSGLGSYEQYF. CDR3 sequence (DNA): TGCAGTGGACTAGGATCCTACGAGCAGTACTTC.

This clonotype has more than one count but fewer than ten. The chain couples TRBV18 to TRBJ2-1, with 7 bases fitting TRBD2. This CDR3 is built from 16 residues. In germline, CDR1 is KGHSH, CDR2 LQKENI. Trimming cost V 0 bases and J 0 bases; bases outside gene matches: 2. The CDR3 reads CASSPPGGSSYNEQFF. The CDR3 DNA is TGTGCCAGCTCACCACCCGGGGGGAGCTCCTACAATGAGCAGTTCTTC.

As DNA, the CDR3 is TGTGCCAGCAGTTTCCCCACGGGGGCCAACTATGGCTACACCTTC. Translated: CASSFPTGANYGYTF. The chain links TRBV28 to TRBJ1-2, with D possibly TRBD1 on 6 matching bases. V lost 3 bases, J lost 2 bases, and 13 bases lay in between. The V gene's germline CDR1 is MDHEN and CDR2 SYDVKM. The CDR3 spans 15 residues.

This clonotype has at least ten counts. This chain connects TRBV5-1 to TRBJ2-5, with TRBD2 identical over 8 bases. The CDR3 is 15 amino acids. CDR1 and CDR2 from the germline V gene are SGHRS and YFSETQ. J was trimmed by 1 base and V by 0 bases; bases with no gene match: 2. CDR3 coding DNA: TGCGCCAGCAGCTTGGGTAGCGGGGTCCAAGAGACCCAGTACTTC. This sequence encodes CASSLGSGVQETQYF. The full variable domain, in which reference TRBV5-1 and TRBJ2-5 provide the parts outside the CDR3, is KAGVTQTPRYLIKTRGQQVTLSCSPISGHRSVSWYQQTPGQGLQFLFEYFSETQRNKGNFPGRFSGRQFSNSRSEMNVSTLELGDSALYLCASSLGSGVQETQYFGPGTRLLVL.